These 7 T cell receptor beta chains originate from one sample sequenced in a study of blood T cell repertoires in COVID-19. Measured with immunoSEQ multiplex PCR; TCRdb has only the in-frame clones, and not every one. Of about 140,000 clones detected, roughly 79% appear once; the ten largest clones hold over 2.5%. Source material: PBMCs or T cells enriched from blood (not recorded which). The receptors were sampled from a woman aged 50 to 65 who had recovered from COVID-19.

The V gene is TRBV7-9, the J gene TRBJ2-1, with TRBD1 as a possible D gene (6 bases). This CDR3 spans 18 amino acids. V dropped 5 bases and J dropped 1 base, with 21 bases sitting between them. Germline CDR1 is SEHNR and CDR2 is FQNEAQ (reference sequence). CDR3 sequence: CASSLRGWGDRSYNEQFF. The CDR3 DNA sequence: TGTGCCAGCAGCCTACGAGGTTGGGGAGACAGGTCCTACAATGAGCAGTTCTTC.

Only one count was recorded for this clone. The chain joins TRBV2 to TRBJ2-7; TRBD1 matches at 11 bases. The CDR3 is 12 amino acids. Germline V gene lookup returns CDR1 SNHLY and CDR2 FYNNEI. J lost 4 bases, V lost 9 bases, and 2 bases had no gene match. Written as DNA, the CDR3 is TGTGCCAGGGGGACAGGGGGGTACGAGCAGTACTTC. This codes for CARGTGGYEQYF.

The rearrangement joins TRBV6-5 to TRBJ2-7; 8 positions match TRBD1. Losses at the gene ends were 7 bases for V and 2 bases for J; bases not matched to a gene: 4. CDR1 is MNHEY, CDR2 SVGAGI, per germline. The CDR3 is 13 amino acids. The CDR3 DNA reads as TGTGCCAGCATTAGGACAGGGACCTACGAGCAGTACTTC. It codes for CASIRTGTYEQYF.

This clone was seen only once. The chain combines TRBV7-8 with TRBJ1-6; 9 bases are shared with TRBD1. V gave up 5 bases and J gave up 7 bases; unmatched junction bases: 3. Germline V lookup: CDR1 SGHVS, CDR2 FQNEAQ. CDR3 length: 14 residues. DNA for the CDR3: TGTGCCAGCAGCAACGGGACAGGGAATTCACCCCTCCACTTT. Translating gives CASSNGTGNSPLHF. Based on the CDR3 plus reference TRBV7-8 and TRBJ1-6, the full variable domain is GAGVSQSPRYKVAKRGQDVALRCDPISGHVSLFWYQQALGQGPEFLTYFQNEAQLDKSGLPSDRFFAERPEGSVSTLKIQRTQQEDSAVYLCASSNGTGNSPLHFGNGTRLTVT.

The CDR3 region is CATSEVLRTVGELFF. Written as DNA, the CDR3 is TGTGCCACCAGTGAAGTACTTCGGACAGTCGGGGAGCTGTTTTTT. The chain carries TRBV24-1 and TRBJ2-2, with D maybe TRBD1 (6 bases). Trimming took off 4 bases at V and 7 bases at J, with 15 bases between the two ends. The germline V gene encodes CDR1 KGHDR and CDR2 SFDVKD. The CDR3 length is 15 residues.

This chain connects TRBV6-4 to TRBJ2-1; 7 bases are a match to TRBD2. CDR3 size: 15 residues. Germline CDR1 reads MRHNA; CDR2 reads SNTAGT. V was pared by 3 bases and J by 4 bases, with 6 bases of the junction left unmatched. The CDR3 spells CASSEESGKYNEQFF. CDR3 DNA sequence: TGTGCCAGCAGTGAGGAAAGCGGGAAGTACAATGAGCAGTTCTTC.

This clone was observed a few times. The chain recombines TRBV6-4 with TRBJ2-2; D unresolved. The length of the CDR3 is 13 residues. Germline V gene sequence: CDR1 MRHNA, CDR2 SNTAGT. V lost 0 bases to trimming and J lost 7 bases, with 6 bases between them. This CDR3 reads CASSDSSSGELFF. CDR3 bases: TGTGCCAGCAGTGACTCCTCCAGCGGGGAGCTGTTTTTT.